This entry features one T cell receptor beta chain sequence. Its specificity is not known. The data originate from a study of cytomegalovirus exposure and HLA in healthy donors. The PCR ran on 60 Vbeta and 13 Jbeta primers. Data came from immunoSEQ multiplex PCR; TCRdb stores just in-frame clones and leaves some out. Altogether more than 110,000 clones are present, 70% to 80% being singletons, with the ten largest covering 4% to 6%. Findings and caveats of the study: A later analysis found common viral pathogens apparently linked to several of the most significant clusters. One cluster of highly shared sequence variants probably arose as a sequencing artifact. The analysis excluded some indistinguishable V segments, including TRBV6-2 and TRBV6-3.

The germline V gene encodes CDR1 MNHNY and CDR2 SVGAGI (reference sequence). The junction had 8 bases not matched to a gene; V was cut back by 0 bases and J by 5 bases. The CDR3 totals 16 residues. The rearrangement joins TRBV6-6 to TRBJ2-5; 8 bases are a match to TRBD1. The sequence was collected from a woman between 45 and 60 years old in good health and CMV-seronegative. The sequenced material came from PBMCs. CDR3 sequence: CASSYSGQGYMETQYF. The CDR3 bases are TGTGCCAGCAGTTACTCTGGACAGGGTTACATGGAGACCCAGTACTTC.